This TCR beta chain was identified in a study of spatial heterogeneity in lung cancer. The V gene's germline CDR1 is LGHDT and CDR2 YNNKEL (reference sequence). This CDR3 has 15 amino acids. V was trimmed by 1 base and J by 2 bases, leaving 8 bases between them. Described time point: sample taken at primary tumor resection. Tumor, nontumor lung or frozen PBMC supplied whole RNA that was sequenced unsorted. One entry per CDR3 protein, called by TCRdb with MiXCR from the 5' RACE reads. The table shows some 25,000 distinct CDR3 sequences, with around 13% occurring only once. Ten or more counts support this clonotype.

This chain joins TRBV3-1 and TRBJ2-2, with D perhaps TRBD2 (5 bases). The TCR originated in a female donor with early-stage non-small cell lung cancer. The sample consisted of PBMCs, taken at surgery. The CDR3 nucleotides are TGTGCCAGCAGCCAAGTTCCGGGAAACACCGGGGAGCTGTTTTTT. The encoded protein is CASSQVPGNTGELFF.